This T cell receptor beta chain was retrieved from a study of spatial heterogeneity in lung cancer (dated by TCRdb to about 2019). With respect to the entire study: Beta-chain transcripts were consistently detected in greater numbers than alpha-chain transcripts, which likely reflected higher beta-chain transcript abundance. In the raw uncorrected reads, each unique combination of TCR and UMI appeared on average more than ten times. In non-small cell lung cancer, the study made a quantitative comparison of TCR alpha and beta repertoires among multiple tumor regions, matched nontumor lung and blood. The study linked features of the TCR repertoire to counts of nonsynonymous mutations, which were determined by whole-exome sequencing of tumor tissue. At surgery, hundreds of tumor regions, around 65 matched nontumor lung samples and 56 PBMC samples were TCR-sequenced for both alpha and beta chains. Results the study describes overall, beyond this receptor: Ubiquitous expanded tumor TCRs showed up in blood more often at tumor resection than at routine follow-up. Additional single-cell paired TCR alpha and beta sequencing was considered necessary to confirm, at a functional level, the hypothesis that regional TCRs recognize regional mutations.

The cysteine opens and the phenylalanine closes a CDR3 of 15 amino acids. Here the CDR3 DNA is all that survives: 45 bases in frame from base 1. The germline V gene supplies CDR1 KGHSH and CDR2 LQKENI. V is cut back by 1 base and J by 1 base, with 1 base in the junction unmatched. Libraries came from 5' RACE. TCRdb names NextSeq 500 as the instrument used. To allow correction of PCR and sequencing errors, the TCR library protocol tagged every TCR cDNA molecule with a unique molecular identifier. In the paper's pipeline: TCR identification, UMI-based error correction and CDR3 extraction were all carried out with Decombinator tools. Expanded TCRs were defined as those above a frequency of 2 per 1,000, corresponding to the top 1% of the tumor frequency distribution. Renyi diversity was computed with the R vegan package after each repertoire had been subsampled 100 times to 5,000 TCRs. CDR3 similarity networks were built from amino acid triplet string-kernel similarity, connecting CDR3s with pairwise similarity above 0.82. Starting from the raw public reads, TCRdb applied fastp trimming at Q25, assembled clones with MiXCR and retained in-frame beta chains. Each CDR3 protein appears once, grouped with its most common genes and DNA. It is TCRdb's table, rather than the study itself, that gives the V and J calls and clone size. Recorded for this sample are about 21,000 distinct CDR3 sequences; about 4.6% of them occurred a single time. The ten most abundant clones make up nearly 7.5% of the sample.

The time point tag for this specimen amounts to: sample taken at primary tumor resection. TCR sequencing used whole RNA extracted from tumor and nontumor lung tissue, or from cryopreserved PBMC samples, without cell sorting. Samples were obtained from about 69 patients with early-stage, untreated non-small cell lung cancer from the lung TRACERx cohort. Only patients for whom sufficient RNA was available from at least two tumor regions were selected for TCR sequencing. This clonotype came up many times. This clone's antigen is unknown. Base-call qualities are not available, and no considerably larger clone is one nucleotide away.

The chain is assembled from TRBV18 and TRBJ1-1; the junction holds 9 bases that match TRBD1. Sequencing used PBMCs, obtained at surgery. The TCR sequence derives from a male donor with early-stage non-small cell lung cancer. CDR3 region: CASSPQGQGNTEAFF. The nucleotides are TGTGCCAGCTCACCACAGGGACAGGGGAACACTGAAGCTTTCTTT. Extended through the reference TRBV18 and TRBJ1-1 proteins, this CDR3 yields the full variable domain: NAGVMQNPRHLVRRRGQEARLRCSPMKGHSHVYWYRQLPEEGLKFMVYLQKENIIDESGMPKERFSAEFPKEGPSILRIQQVVRGDSAAYFCASSPQGQGNTEAFFGQGTRLTVV.